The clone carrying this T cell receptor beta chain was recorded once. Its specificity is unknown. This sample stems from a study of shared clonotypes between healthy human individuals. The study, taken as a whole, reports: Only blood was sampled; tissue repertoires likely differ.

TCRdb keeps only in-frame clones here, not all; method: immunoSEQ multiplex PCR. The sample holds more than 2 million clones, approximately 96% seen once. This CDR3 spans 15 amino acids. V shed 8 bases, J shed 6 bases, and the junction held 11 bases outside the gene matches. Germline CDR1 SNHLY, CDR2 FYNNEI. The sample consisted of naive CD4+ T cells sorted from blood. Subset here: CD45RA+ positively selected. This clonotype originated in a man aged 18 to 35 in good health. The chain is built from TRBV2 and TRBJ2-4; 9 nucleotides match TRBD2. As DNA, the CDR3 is TGTGCCAGCGCCTACGGGCGGGGGGGAGGAAACATTCAGTACTTC. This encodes CASAYGRGGGNIQYF. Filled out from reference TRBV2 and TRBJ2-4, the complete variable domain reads EPEVTQTPSHQVTQMGQEVILRCVPISNHLYFYWYRQILGQKVEFLVSFYNNEISEKSEIFDDQFSVERPDGSNFTLKIRSTKLEDSAMYFCASAYGRGGGNIQYFGAGTRLSVL.